One sample yielded the 21 T cell receptor beta chains listed below, sequenced in a study of cytomegalovirus exposure and HLA in healthy donors. Sequencing used immunoSEQ multiplex PCR; TCRdb keeps in-frame clones, though not all of them. The table has 200,000 or so clones, roughly 84% seen once. The sequenced sample consisted of PBMCs. The receptors shown here come from a woman between 25 and 40 years old in good health and CMV-seropositive.

The rearrangement links TRBV27 to TRBJ2-3; D may be TRBD1 (6 bases). Between the trimmed V and J ends, which lost 5 bases and 7 bases, there was a span of 10 bases. This CDR3 spans 12 amino acids. Germline CDR1 MNHEY, CDR2 SMNVEV (reference sequence). The CDR3 nucleotides read TGTGCCAGCAGTCTCCAGGGGAATACGCAGTATTTT. It codes for CASSLQGNTQYF.

This clone occurred a few times. J is TRBJ1-2 and V is TRBV2; 7 nucleotides agree with TRBD1. Germline V CDR1 and CDR2: SNHLY, FYNNEI. The CDR3 loop spans 14 amino acids. J gave up 2 bases and V 6 bases, and 6 bases lay outside the gene matches. The CDR3 bases are TGTGCCAGCAGATTCCAACAGGGGAACTATGGCTACACCTTC. Translated, it gives CASRFQQGNYGYTF.

V gene TRBV4-2 combines with J gene TRBJ2-5; D possibly corresponds to TRBD1 (5 bases). This CDR3 has 16 amino acids. Germline CDR1 reads LGHNA; CDR2 reads YNFKEQ. V gave up 4 bases and J gave up 3 bases, with 18 bases separating them. The chain's CDR3 is CASSPGAGYQEETQYF. The CDR3 DNA reads as TGTGCCAGCAGCCCCGGTGCAGGGTATCAGGAAGAGACCCAGTACTTC.

The chain is built from TRBV10-1 and TRBJ1-2; 8 bases are a match to TRBD1. CDR1 and CDR2 (germline): WNHNN, SYGVQD (reference sequence). The CDR3 loop spans 14 amino acids. Trimming took 6 bases from V and 4 from J; bases not matched to a gene: 7. The CDR3, as DNA: TGCGCCAGCAGCCCCGGGACAGGTGTCTATGGCTACACCTTC. Translated: CASSPGTGVYGYTF.

The chain joins TRBV2 to TRBJ2-1; 16 nucleotides agree with TRBD2. V was pared by 9 bases and J by 4 bases, with 15 bases of the junction left unmatched. Per the germline V gene, CDR1 is SNHLY and CDR2 is FYNNEI. CDR3 length: 19 residues. The CDR3 coding sequence is TGTGCCAGAGAATCCGGGACTAGCGGGAGGGCACGTAGTTACAATGAGCAGTTCTTC. It codes for CARESGTSGRARSYNEQFF.

This clone was observed once. The chain carries TRBV15 and TRBJ2-1, with D maybe TRBD1 (6 bases). Germline values: CDR1 LNHNV, CDR2 YYDKDF (reference sequence). Trimming cost V 11 bases and J 9 bases, with 20 bases left between them. The CDR3 extends over 13 amino acids. CDR3 coding DNA: TGTGCCGTACAAACAGGGCGCGAGGTTGAGCAGTTCTTC. Translation gives CAVQTGREVEQFF.

V and J are TRBV11-1 and TRBJ2-7, with D hard to call. Germline V gene lookup returns CDR1 SGHAT and CDR2 FQDESV (reference sequence). The CDR3 consists of 12 residues. Deletions cut 5 bases from V and 1 base from J, with 6 bases between. The CDR3, as DNA: TGTGCCAGCAGCCCCGTATCCTACGAGCAGTACTTC. It specifies CASSPVSYEQYF.

The chain combines TRBV7-2 with TRBJ2-3; D not certain. The germline V and J ends were trimmed by 3 bases and 6 bases, with 13 bases remaining between them. The CDR3 covers 14 residues. In germline, CDR1 is SGHTA, CDR2 FQGNSA. The CDR3: CASSFGPIADTQYF. For the CDR3, the DNA is TGTGCCAGCAGCTTTGGGCCAATTGCCGATACGCAGTATTTT.

This chain joins TRBV5-1 and TRBJ1-2, with 9 positions matching TRBD1. CDR1 is SGHRS, CDR2 YFSETQ, per germline. Trimming at V came to 3 bases and at J to 6 bases, leaving 12 bases not matched to a gene. The CDR3 has 16 amino acids. The CDR3 nucleotides are TGCGCCAGCAGCTCCTGGACAGGGGTCGAGTCCCATGGCTACACCTTC. It is translated as CASSSWTGVESHGYTF.

The chain carries TRBV7-2 and TRBJ2-3; weak D call: TRBD2 (5 bases). Deletions cut 5 bases from V and 7 bases from J, with 10 bases between. This CDR3 contains 12 residues. CDR1 SGHTA and CDR2 FQGNSA come from the germline V gene. The CDR3 spells CASSPGVNTQYF. The DNA for the CDR3 is TGTGCCAGCAGCCCCGGGGTTAATACGCAGTATTTT.

This chain uses TRBV29-1 with TRBJ2-1; TRBD2 aligns across 9 bases. This CDR3 is built from 14 residues. Germline trimming cut 3 bases from V and 8 bases from J; bases unmatched to any gene: 8. From germline, CDR1 is SQVTM and CDR2 ANQGSEA. The CDR3 DNA reads as TGCAGCGTTGAGCGGGAGGGCCTACTCGATGAGCAGTTCTTC. It translates to CSVEREGLLDEQFF.

The J gene is TRBJ2-5, the V gene TRBV4-1; 7 bases align to TRBD1. This CDR3 has 15 residues. Trimming at V came to 1 base and at J to 1 base, leaving 3 bases not matched to a gene. Germline V lookup: CDR1 MGHRA, CDR2 YSYEKL. The CDR3 protein is CASSQVGTAQETQYF. CDR3 nucleotide sequence: TGCGCCAGCAGCCAAGTGGGGACAGCCCAAGAGACCCAGTACTTC.

The chain uses TRBV13 and TRBJ2-7; the match to TRBD1 covers 9 bases. CDR3 length: 14 amino acids. With V trimmed by 2 bases and J by 6 bases, 5 bases remained unmatched. Germline assignment: CDR1 PRHDT and CDR2 FYEKMQ (reference sequence). The CDR3 is CASSLNRGRSEQYF. DNA for the CDR3: TGTGCCAGCAGCTTAAACAGGGGGCGGTCCGAGCAGTACTTC.

This chain links TRBV6-5 with TRBJ2-1, with a possible D match to TRBD1 (6 bases). Trimming removed 4 bases from V and 3 bases from J, with 10 bases in between. The germline CDR1 and CDR2 sequences are MNHEY and SVGAGI. CDR3 length: 14 amino acids. CDR3 sequence (DNA): TGTGCCAGCAGTTTTACAGGGTTCTACAATGAGCAGTTCTTC. Protein sequence: CASSFTGFYNEQFF.

This sequence joins TRBV6-1 and TRBJ2-5; 7 nucleotides line up with TRBD2. Germline CDR1 reads MNHNS; CDR2 reads SASEGT. The CDR3 contains 14 residues. Trimming removed 5 bases from V and 5 bases from J; junction bases left unmatched: 8. CDR3 DNA: TGTGCCAGCAGTATAATGACTAGCCGTGAGACCCAGTACTTC. This gives the protein CASSIMTSRETQYF.

The V gene is TRBV5-1, the J gene TRBJ2-2, with a possible D match to TRBD1 (8 bases). CDR1 and CDR2 (germline): SGHRS, YFSETQ. The ends were cut back, 4 bases at V and 7 bases at J, with 17 bases in the middle. This CDR3 comprises 15 residues. CDR3 loop: CASSPTGGALGELFF. The CDR3 DNA reads TGCGCCAGCAGCCCCACAGGGGGGGCCCTCGGGGAGCTGTTTTTT.

The chain links TRBV7-9 to TRBJ1-2, with 7 nucleotides matching TRBD1. With 5 bases clipped from V and 5 bases from J, the junction kept 11 bases outside the gene matches. Germline V gene data show CDR1 as SEHNR and CDR2 as FQNEAQ (reference sequence). This CDR3 has 15 residues. The DNA for the CDR3 is TGTGCCAGCAGCCCGGGACAGAGTTCTGTTTATGGCTACACCTTC. It is translated as CASSPGQSSVYGYTF.

The CDR3 coding sequence is TGTGCCAGCAGTGAAAAGTCAGAAACCGAGCAGTACTTC. Its translation: CASSEKSETEQYF. The J gene is TRBJ2-7, the V gene TRBV6-1; D not resolved. The germline V gene encodes CDR1 MNHNS and CDR2 SASEGT. The V end lost 2 bases, the J end lost 6 bases, and 11 bases lay between the germline ends. The CDR3 spans 13 residues.

The chain joins TRBV13 to TRBJ2-7, with TRBD2 as a possible D gene (5 bases). Germline V gene data show CDR1 as PRHDT and CDR2 as FYEKMQ (reference sequence). The CDR3 length is 13 residues. Trimming shortened V by 3 bases and J by 4 bases, and 10 bases separated the two germline ends. The CDR3 sequence is CASSLAGRYEQYF. CDR3 in DNA: TGTGCCAGCAGCTTGGCTGGGAGATACGAGCAGTACTTC.

The V call is TRBV19, the J call TRBJ2-1; 10 bases line up with TRBD2. The trim removed 1 base at V and 3 bases at J, leaving 6 bases unmatched. The germline CDR1 and CDR2 sequences are LNHDA and SQIVND (reference sequence). The CDR3 extends over 17 amino acids. CDR3 sequence: CASSIVRGLADYNEQFF. The CDR3, as DNA: TGTGCCAGTAGTATAGTTAGAGGACTAGCGGACTACAATGAGCAGTTCTTC.

V is TRBV7-2 and J is TRBJ2-1, with 9 bases aligning to TRBD2. Germline loops: CDR1 SGHTA, CDR2 FQGNSA. V lost 6 bases, J lost 4 bases, and 1 base stayed unmatched. The CDR3 is made up of 13 amino acids. DNA of the CDR3: TGTGCCAGCAGGCTAGCGGGGTACAATGAGCAGTTCTTC. Amino acids: CASRLAGYNEQFF.